This entry concerns a single TCR beta chain. Germline values: CDR1 SNHLY, CDR2 FYNNEI. The length of the CDR3 is 16 residues. Trimming at V came to 4 bases and at J to 2 bases, leaving 8 bases not matched to a gene. The entry originates in a study of CD8+ T cells in alopecia areata. Extracted RNA was reverse transcribed, and the resulting cDNA served as sequencing template. Assay: immunoSEQ multiplex PCR; the TCRdb copy retains only in-frame clones and omits some. The data contain about 150,000 clones, around half of them seen just once; the ten biggest clones take up just under 20%. Lesional scalp punch biopsies and peripheral blood came from alopecia areata patients.

Sample: CD8+ T cells sorted from blood, taken at week 0. The rearrangement links TRBV2 to TRBJ2-3; 8 bases are shared with TRBD2. This TCR derives from a human donor with alopecia areata. The CDR3 reads CASSVFAGGTTDTQYF. The CDR3 DNA is TGTGCCAGCAGTGTGTTTGCGGGGGGAACCACAGATACGCAGTATTTT.